This record concerns one TCR beta chain sequence. The antigen is not known. This CDR3 region has 16 residues. Losses at the gene ends were 9 bases for V and 2 bases for J; bases not matched to a gene: 9. Germline CDR1 MNHEY, CDR2 SMNVEV (reference sequence). The sample comes from a study of cytomegalovirus exposure and HLA in healthy donors. Study-wide points: CMV antigen specificity was confirmed in vitro for three CMV-associated chains. The authors listed approximately 150 TCR beta chains as cytomegalovirus-associated.

Only in-frame clones appear in the TCRdb table, and some are missing; sequencing was by immunoSEQ multiplex PCR. The sample has roughly 100,000 clones, roughly 90% seen once. An approximately 130-subject validation cohort, separate from the approximately 670-subject first cohort, supplied the donors. The TCR comes from a woman aged 18-35 years in good health and CMV-seropositive. This sequence joins TRBV27 and TRBJ2-2; 10 bases match TRBD1. Sequencing input: PBMCs. The CDR3 nucleotides are TGTGCCAGTCCTATTGACAGGGGGCGCAACACCGGGGAGCTGTTTTTT. Protein product: CASPIDRGRNTGELFF.